The next 8 T cell receptor beta chains were all read from a single sample in a study of a mutant IDH1 vaccine in newly diagnosed glioma. Time point defined: week 23, last vaccination. Alongside topical imiquimod, each dose of vaccine comprised 300 ug of mutant IDH1 20-mer peptide. Sequencing was performed with immunoSEQ multiplex PCR; in TCRdb, only in-frame clones are kept and a portion is missing. The sample has 55,000 or so clones, 80% seen once. Their antigens are not known. This specimen was PBMCs, taken from a glioma patient whose treatment included an IDH1 peptide vaccine. All receptors come from a man aged 35 to 55 with glioma.

This clone was counted only a few times. The genes are TRBV19 and TRBJ1-6; a weak D match, TRBD1 (6 bases). V was shortened by 3 bases and J by 5 bases, with 11 bases between the two germline ends. CDR3 size: 15 residues. Germline assignment: CDR1 LNHDA and CDR2 SQIVND (reference sequence). CDR3 sequence: CASSMGGRDNSPLHF. DNA for the CDR3: TGTGCCAGTAGTATGGGGGGCAGGGATAATTCACCCCTCCACTTT.

The CDR3 DNA is TGTGCCAGCAGCCCGACGGACAGAAGGGACTACGAGCAGTACTTC. It translates to CASSPTDRRDYEQYF. The chain recombines TRBV7-9 with TRBJ2-7; the D gene is possibly TRBD1 (6 bases). The V end lost 5 bases, the J end lost 3 bases, and 17 bases lay between the germline ends. Germline V gives CDR1 SEHNR, CDR2 FQNEAQ (reference sequence). The CDR3 is made up of 15 amino acids. Filled out from reference TRBV7-9 and TRBJ2-7, the complete variable domain reads DTGVSQNPRHKITKRGQNVTFRCDPISEHNRLYWYRQTLGQGPEFLTYFQNEAQLEKSRLLSDRFSAERPKGSFSTLEIQRTEQGDSAMYLCASSPTDRRDYEQYFGPGTRLTVT.

V usage is TRBV6-5 and J usage is TRBJ1-2, with D possibly matching TRBD1 (6 bases). CDR3 size: 13 residues. Trimming stripped 6 bases from V and 7 bases from J, with 15 bases between. Germline V lookup: CDR1 MNHEY, CDR2 SVGAGI. The DNA for the CDR3 is TGTGCCAGCAGAAGTGGGGGCGCGGGTGGCTACACCTTC. Amino acids: CASRSGGAGGYTF.

This clone has only a few counts. This chain joins TRBV11-2 and TRBJ1-6, with D hard to call. The germline V gene has CDR1 SGHAT and CDR2 FQNNGV. V was shortened by 0 bases and J by 4 bases, with 4 bases between the two germline ends. The CDR3 sequence is 14 residues long. Here the CDR3 DNA reads TGTGCCAGCAGCTTAGAAAGATATAATTCACCCCTCCACTTT. This encodes CASSLERYNSPLHF.

In its sample, this clone is large. V is TRBV6-5 and J is TRBJ1-5; D uncertain. Trimming pared 4 bases from V and 9 bases from J, leaving 10 bases between. CDR1 and CDR2 from the germline V gene are MNHEY and SVGAGI. The CDR3 is 12 amino acids. CDR3 protein: CASSSFRGPQHF. The CDR3 nucleotides read TGTGCCAGCAGTTCCTTCAGAGGGCCCCAGCATTTT.

V usage is TRBV9 and J usage is TRBJ1-2; maybe TRBD1 (5 bases). Germline V gene sequence: CDR1 SGDLS, CDR2 YYNGEE. CDR3 length: 16 amino acids. Trimming took off 1 base at V and 1 base at J, with 14 bases between the two ends. In DNA form, the CDR3 reads TGTGCCAGCAGCGTACGTCAGTGGGGGGGTAACTATGGCTACACCTTC. Translated, it gives CASSVRQWGGNYGYTF.

J is TRBJ2-1 and V is TRBV4-2; D call uncertain. V was trimmed by 1 base and J by 10 bases, leaving 14 bases between them. In germline, CDR1 is LGHNA, CDR2 YNFKEQ. The CDR3 runs 14 residues. The CDR3: CASSQGNSRREQFF. The CDR3 nucleotides read TGTGCCAGCAGCCAAGGTAACAGCCGACGAGAGCAGTTCTTC.

This chain's CDR3 is CASGSGNQPQHF. The CDR3, as DNA: TGTGCTAGTGGTTCGGGCAATCAGCCCCAGCATTTT. V and J are TRBV12-5 and TRBJ1-5; no firm D call. The V end lost 4 bases, the J end lost 2 bases, and 3 bases lay between the germline ends. CDR1 and CDR2 from the germline V gene are LGHNT and FRNRAP. The CDR3 contains 12 residues.